These T cell receptor delta chains were read from a single sample in a study of gamma-delta T cells after stem cell transplantation. TCRdb re-called the RT-PCR reads with CATT. The data contain about 2,000 delta-chain clones, roughly 24% of them seen just once; the ten biggest clones take up about 25%. The sample consisted of gamma-delta T cells. The receptor set was obtained from a human donor. It is not recorded whose cells these are; they may come from a transplant donor. Each CDR3 is given with its conserved first and last residue. A D gene is named only where the DNA matches it firmly. Size values are once, few and many counts, or a class for expanded clones, and some rows have none.

d_call j_call clone_size v_call cdr3_aa cdr3_nt
TRDD3 TRDJ1 medium-sized TRDV2 CACDTGFLGIAEPTPDKLIF TGTGCCTGTGACACCGGTTTCCTGGGGATAGCCGAGCCAACTCCCGATAAACTCATCTTT
NA TRDJ3 medium-sized TRDV2 CACDTGWASASWDTRQMFF TGTGCCTGTGACACCGGTTGGGCTTCGGCCTCCTGGGACACCCGACAGATGTTTTTC
TRDD3 TRDJ1 medium-sized TRDV2 CACDSLLGTDKLIF TGTGCCTGTGACAGCCTACTGGGGACGGATAAACTCATCTTT
TRDD3 TRDJ3 medium-sized TRDV2 CACDTVVTTVTGDRSWDTRQMFF TGTGCCTGTGACACCGTCGTGACAACGGTTACTGGGGATCGCTCCTGGGACACCCGACAGATGTTTTTC
TRDD3 TRDJ1 hyperexpanded TRDV2 CACDTLGDTSDKLIF TGTGCCTGTGACACCCTGGGGGATACTTCCGATAAACTCATCTTT
TRDD3 TRDJ1 medium-sized TRDV2 CACDPLGDTTPNKLIF TGTGCCTGTGACCCTTTGGGGGATACAACGCCTAATAAACTCATCTTT
TRDD3 TRDJ1 medium-sized TRDV2 CACDSLGDTPVPDKLIF TGTGCCTGTGACTCTCTGGGGGATACGCCAGTACCCGATAAACTCATCTTT
TRDD3 TRDJ1 medium-sized TRDV2 CACDLLGEENTDKLIF TGTGCCTGTGATTTACTGGGGGAGGAAAACACCGATAAACTCATCTTT
TRDD3 TRDJ4 large TRDV2 CACDAVLGDSQGDRPLIF TGTGCCTGTGACGCCGTACTGGGGGATAGTCAGGGTGACAGACCCCTGATCTTT
TRDD3 TRDJ1 medium-sized TRDV2 CACDPLLGDIPKNTDKLIF TGTGCCTGTGACCCCTTACTGGGGGATATCCCCAAGAACACCGATAAACTCATCTTT
TRDD3 TRDJ1 medium-sized TRDV2 CACDTLLTGGNFDTDKLIF TGTGCCTGTGACACCCTCCTTACTGGGGGAAATTTTGACACCGATAAACTCATCTTT
TRDD3 TRDJ1 medium-sized TRDV2 CACDTVNWGNGLGYTDKLIF TGTGCCTGTGACACCGTCAACTGGGGGAATGGCCTGGGGTACACCGATAAACTCATCTTT
NA TRDJ1 medium-sized TRDV2 CACDTVGTPGDKLIF TGTGCCTGTGACACCGTGGGGACCCCCGGAGATAAACTCATCTTT
TRDD3 TRDJ1 medium-sized TRDV2 CACDRLLQHFGGGYEVQLIF TGTGCCTGTGACAGACTCCTACAACACTTTGGTGGGGGATACGAAGTCCAGCTCATCTTT
TRDD3 TRDJ1 medium-sized TRDV2 CACDALRLGDTRGTDKLIF TGTGCCTGTGACGCGCTACGGCTGGGGGATACTCGGGGGACCGATAAACTCATCTTT
NA TRDJ1 medium-sized TRDV2 CACERVLPSGGPPYTDKLIF TGTGCCTGTGAGAGGGTCCTCCCAAGCGGGGGTCCTCCGTACACCGATAAACTCATCTTT
TRDD3 TRDJ1 few TRDV3 CAFNWGSRGADKLIF TGTGCCTTTAACTGGGGGAGTCGCGGGGCCGATAAACTCATCTTT
TRDD3 TRDJ1 large TRDV2 CACDTVGDTRTDKLIF TGTGCCTGTGACACGGTGGGGGATACGCGCACCGATAAACTCATCTTT
NA TRDJ1 NA TRDV3 CAFGTGGYNTDKLIF NA
NA TRDJ1 few TRDV2 CACDTITYGSTGDPGKLIF TGTGCCTGTGACACGATAACATACGGGAGCACGGGGGACCCTGGTAAACTCATCTTT
NA TRDJ1 medium-sized TRDV2 CACDTVGVPHDKLIF TGTGCCTGTGACACCGTGGGGGTACCCCACGATAAACTCATCTTT
TRDD3 TRDJ1 medium-sized TRDV2 CACDPMPISATGGYARRYTDKLIF TGTGCCTGTGACCCAATGCCTATATCTGCTACTGGGGGATACGCGAGAAGGTACACCGATAAACTCATCTTT
TRDD3 TRDJ1 medium-sized TRDV2 CACDTVSGGYRGFKKLIF TGTGCCTGTGACACGGTATCTGGGGGATACCGAGGATTTAAGAAACTCATCTTT
NA TRDJ3 medium-sized TRDV2 CACDEVFLPVKSPDTRQMFF TGTGCCTGTGACGAAGTCTTCCTTCCCGTTAAGTCTCCTGACACCCGACAGATGTTTTTC
TRDD3 TRDJ1 medium-sized TRDV2 CACDTEWGYGGRNDKLIF TGTGCCTGTGACACCGAATGGGGATACGGGGGTAGGAACGATAAACTCATCTTT
TRDD3 TRDJ1 medium-sized TRDV2 CACDSLLGAPSPYTDKLIF TGTGCCTGTGACAGCTTACTGGGGGCTCCGTCTCCGTACACCGATAAACTCATCTTT
TRDD3 TRDJ1 medium-sized TRDV2 CACDTVFTGGYTDKLIF TGTGCCTGTGACACCGTTTTTACTGGGGGATACACCGATAAACTCATCTTT
NA TRDJ1 NA TRDV2 CACDRLLQHF TGTGCCTGTGACAGACTCCTACAACACTTT
TRDD3 TRDJ1 medium-sized TRDV2 CACDTIPVGDKVTDKLIF TGTGCCTGTGACACGATTCCCGTGGGGGATAAAGTCACCGATAAACTCATCTTT
NA TRDJ1 NA TRDV2 CACDLGDSPCKLIF TGTGCCTGTGACCTGGGAGATAGTCCGTGTAAACTCATCTTT
TRDD3 TRDJ1 once TRDV2 CACDTGVFRFNWGLTDKLIF TGTGCCTGTGACACCGGTGTCTTCCGATTCAACTGGGGTCTTACCGATAAACTCATCTTT
TRDD3 TRDJ1 medium-sized TRDV2 CACDPILGESLGDTDKLIF TGTGCCTGTGACCCAATTCTTGGGGAGTCACTGGGGGACACCGATAAACTCATCTTT
NA TRDJ1 NA TRDV2 CACGALTVSDKLTF TGTGCCTGTGGCGCCTTAACTGTGTCCGATAAACTCACCTTT
NA TRDJ3 few TRDV2 CACDTLGTLSSWDTRQMFF TGTGCCTGTGACACCCTGGGGACCCTTAGCTCCTGGGACACCCGACAGATGTTTTTC
NA TRDJ1 medium-sized TRDV2 CACDALTVSDKLIF TGTGCCTGTGACGCCTTAACTGTGTCCGATAAACTCATCTTT
TRDD3 TRDJ3 large TRDV2 CACEQLGDTTSWDTRQMFF TGTGCCTGTGAACAACTGGGGGATACGACGTCCTGGGACACCCGACAGATGTTTTTC
TRDD3 TRDJ1 medium-sized TRDV2 CACDSILGDNTDKLIF TGTGCCTGTGACTCCATACTGGGGGATAACACCGATAAACTCATCTTT
NA TRDJ1 large TRDV2 CACDTVSAWADKLIF TGTGCCTGTGACACCGTGTCGGCCTGGGCCGATAAACTCATCTTT